This note documents a single T cell receptor beta chain sequence. What it binds is unknown. After re-calling the 5' RACE reads, TCRdb lists one entry per CDR3 protein, DNA absent. This sample's table reports 200,000 to 250,000 distinct CDR3 sequences. The record originates from a study of monozygotic twins with inflammatory bowel disease. Study-wide results and caveats: Fewer shared clonotypes with others were found in IBD patients than in healthy twins, especially with disease activity. Using the inverse Simpson index, IBD patients had lower TCRbeta diversity than healthy co-twins.

Germline CDR1 and CDR2: MNHEY and SMNVEV (reference sequence). CDR3 size: 15 residues. The sample consisted of blood. V and J are TRBV27 and TRBJ1-5; TCRdb's D call, TRBD1, is unchecked because there is no DNA. The TCR sequence derives from a human donor with ulcerative colitis or Crohn's disease, or a healthy co-twin of an affected twin (not recorded which). CDR3 residues: CASSPGVDGNQPQHF.